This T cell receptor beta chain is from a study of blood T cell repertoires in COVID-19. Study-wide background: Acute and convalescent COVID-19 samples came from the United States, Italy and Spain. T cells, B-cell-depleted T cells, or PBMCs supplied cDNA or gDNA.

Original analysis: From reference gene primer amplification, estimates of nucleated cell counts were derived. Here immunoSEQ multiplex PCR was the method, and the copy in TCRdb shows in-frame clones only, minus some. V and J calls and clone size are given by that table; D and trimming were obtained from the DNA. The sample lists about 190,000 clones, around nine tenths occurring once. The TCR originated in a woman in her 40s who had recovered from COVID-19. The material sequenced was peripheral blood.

This CDR3 is CASSPRTGANSPLHF. As DNA, the CDR3 is TGTGCCAGCAGCCCAAGGACAGGGGCTAATTCACCCCTCCACTTT. V is TRBV11-2 and J is TRBJ1-6, with TRBD1 matching over 9 bases. The CDR3 loop spans 15 amino acids. The J segment lost 6 bases and the V segment lost 5 bases, leaving 5 bases of the junction unmatched. The germline V gene encodes CDR1 SGHAT and CDR2 FQNNGV.